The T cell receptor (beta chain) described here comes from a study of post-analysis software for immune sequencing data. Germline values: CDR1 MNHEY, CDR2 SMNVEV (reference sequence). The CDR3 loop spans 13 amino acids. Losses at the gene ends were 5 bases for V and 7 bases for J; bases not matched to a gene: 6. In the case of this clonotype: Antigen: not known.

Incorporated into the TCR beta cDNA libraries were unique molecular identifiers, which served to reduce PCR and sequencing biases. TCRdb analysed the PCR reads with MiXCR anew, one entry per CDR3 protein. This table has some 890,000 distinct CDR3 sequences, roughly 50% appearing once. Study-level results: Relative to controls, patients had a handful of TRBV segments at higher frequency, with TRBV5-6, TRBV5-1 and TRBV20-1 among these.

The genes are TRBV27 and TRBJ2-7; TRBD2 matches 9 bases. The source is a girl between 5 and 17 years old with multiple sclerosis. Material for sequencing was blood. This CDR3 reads CASSPSGAREQYF. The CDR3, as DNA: TGTGCCAGCAGTCCTAGCGGGGCAAGGGAGCAGTACTTC.